This T cell receptor beta chain was identified during a study of T cell responses to AZD1222 COVID-19 vaccine. Study-wide findings and caveats: Rises in breadth and depth of Spike-specific TCRs came after two AZD1222 doses.

With respect to this clone: Its specificity is unknown.

Measured with immunoSEQ multiplex PCR; TCRdb has only the in-frame clones, and not every one. Of about 140,000 clones listed, 90% are singletons. The CDR3 contains 14 residues. Per the germline V gene, CDR1 is SGHRS and CDR2 is YFSETQ. The ends lost 4 bases at V and 7 bases at J; junction bases unmatched: 7. The TCR sequence derives from an adult who received the AZD1222 COVID-19 vaccine. The chain has TRBV5-1 and TRBJ1-5, with 8 bases fitting TRBD1. The sequences come from peripheral blood, collected 28 days after the second AZD1222 dose. CDR3 bases: TGCGCCAGCAGCGTTACAGGGGGGCACCAGCCCCAGCATTTT. Protein sequence: CASSVTGGHQPQHF.